A single TCR beta chain is shown here with its context. What it recognizes is unknown. The CDR3 is made up of 15 amino acids. V gave up 5 bases and J gave up 5 bases; unmatched junction bases: 11. Germline-derived CDR1 and CDR2 are SGHNT and YYREEE (reference sequence). The TCR cDNA carried a universal primer site and UMIs from 5'RACE template switching. TCRdb redid the calling of the 5' RACE reads with MiXCR, one entry per CDR3 protein. The sample has a few hundred thousand distinct CDR3 sequences, roughly 4% seen once. This sample was included in a study of T cells after yellow fever vaccination. Turning to the study itself: With SMART-Seq v4 Ultra Low Input, the fractions containing low cell numbers were prepared.

Study-wide points: On re-exposure, the response was weaker but peaked faster, at day 5 versus 15.

This TCR derives from a man younger than 30 who received the YFV17D yellow fever vaccine. This chain connects TRBV5-4 to TRBJ2-5, with 8 bases identical to TRBD1. The specimen was PBMCs, collected 5 days after the yellow fever booster vaccination. The CDR3 sequence is CASRPQGAKGETQYF. CDR3 coding DNA: TGTGCCAGCAGGCCGCAGGGGGCGAAGGGGGAGACCCAGTACTTC.